This is a list of T cell receptor beta chains from one sample in a study of cytomegalovirus exposure and HLA in healthy donors. Libraries were prepared by immunoSEQ multiplex PCR; TCRdb keeps only in-frame clonotypes and omits some of them. Of around 160,000 clones in the sample, around 73% were seen once. Input material: PBMCs. The receptors here all came from a woman aged 18-29 years in good health and CMV-seronegative. Each CDR3 is given with its conserved first and last residue. Fields, in order: clone size, V gene, D gene, J gene, CDR3 DNA, CDR3 protein. D genes are given only for firm matches. Some rows mark clone size as missing; the rest say once, few, many or name a class of expanded clone.

-,TRBV6-4,-,TRBJ1-6,TGTGCCAGCAGCCTGGGGGGGTACAATTCACCCCTCCACTTT,CASSLGGYNSPLHF
-,TRBV6-6,-,TRBJ1-2,TGTGCCAGCAGAACCCGACAGGCCCAAACCTTTAATGGCTACACCTTC,CASRTRQAQTFNGYTF
-,TRBV5-5,TRBD1,TRBJ1-2,TGTGCCAGCAGCCAGGGACAGGGCTTCGAGGGCTATGGCTACACCTTC,CASSQGQGFEGYGYTF
-,TRBV10-2,-,TRBJ2-1,TGCGCCAGCTCTGCGGGGAATGAGCAGTTCTTC,CASSAGNEQFF
-,TRBV6-6,TRBD1,TRBJ1-2,TGTGCCAGCACCTACAGGGGGCCTAACTATGGCTACACCTTC,CASTYRGPNYGYTF
-,TRBV5-1,TRBD1,TRBJ2-3,TGCGCCAGCAGCTTGGGGACAGGGAACACAGATACGCAGTATTTT,CASSLGTGNTDTQYF
-,TRBV29-1,-,TRBJ1-2,TGCAGCGTTGGAGGGAGGGGGGTCTATGGCTACACCTTC,CSVGGRGVYGYTF
-,TRBV7-9,TRBD1,TRBJ2-7,TGTGCCAGCAGCCCCGGACAGGACTTACCCTCCTACGAGCAGTACTTC,CASSPGQDLPSYEQYF
-,TRBV11-3,-,TRBJ1-2,TGTGCCAGCAGCTTGGGAGGTGGCTATGGCTACACCTTC,CASSLGGGYGYTF
few,TRBV12-5,TRBD1,TRBJ2-7,TGTGCCCCGACGAGGACAGGAGCCTACGAGCAGTACTTC,CAPTRTGAYEQYF
once,TRBV19,-,TRBJ1-1,TGTGCCAGTATTACCGACAGGAACACTGAAGCTTTCTTT,CASITDRNTEAFF
-,TRBV4-3,-,TRBJ2-3,TGCGCCAGCAGCCTCGGACAAAACTGGGCTAGCACAGATACGCAGTATTTT,CASSLGQNWASTDTQYF
-,TRBV5-1,TRBD1,TRBJ1-1,TGCGCCAGCAGCTTGGTAGACGGGACAGTGAACACTGAAGCTTTCTTT,CASSLVDGTVNTEAFF
-,TRBV5-8,-,TRBJ2-2,TGTGCCAGCAGCTTGTACGTGTTGAGCACCGGGGAGCTGTTTTTT,CASSLYVLSTGELFF
-,TRBV18,TRBD1,TRBJ1-4,TGTGCCAGCTCACCCAGTCCGGACAGGGGAGAAAAACTGTTTTTT,CASSPSPDRGEKLFF
once,TRBV7-2,TRBD1,TRBJ1-5,TGTGCCAGCAGCTTAGAGGCGGGACAGGGGGCGAGCAATCAGCCCCAGCATTTT,CASSLEAGQGASNQPQHF
-,TRBV30,-,TRBJ2-1,TGTGCCTGGAGTGTTCTAGGGGGGGACTACAATGAGCAGTTCTTC,CAWSVLGGDYNEQFF
-,TRBV6-5,-,TRBJ1-3,TGTGCCAGCAGTTACTCGGGAAGGGGCTCTGGAAACACCATATATTTT,CASSYSGRGSGNTIYF
-,TRBV18,TRBD1,TRBJ1-2,TGTGCCAGCTCACCCGACAGGGGCGAGGGCTACACCTTC,CASSPDRGEGYTF
-,TRBV14,TRBD2,TRBJ2-1,TGTGCCAGCAGCCAAGAAGCACTAGCGGCAAGCTCCTACAATGAGCAGTTCTTC,CASSQEALAASSYNEQFF
-,TRBV2,TRBD1,TRBJ1-1,TGTGCCAGCAGTGAGGGGACAGGGGGGCTCACTGAAGCTTTCTTT,CASSEGTGGLTEAFF
-,TRBV9,TRBD1,TRBJ1-1,TGTGCCAGCAGCGTCGTTGGACAGGGGAACACTGAAGCTTTCTTT,CASSVVGQGNTEAFF
-,TRBV12-5,-,TRBJ2-1,TGTGCTAGTGGTCCTACAGGGTACAATGAGCAGTTCTTC,CASGPTGYNEQFF
-,TRBV5-6,TRBD1,TRBJ2-2,TGTGCCAGCAGCCACCTACGGGACAGTAGGACCGGGGAGCTGTTTTTT,CASSHLRDSRTGELFF
-,TRBV6-6,TRBD1,TRBJ1-1,TGTGCCAGCAGTAAACAGGGGTTGGACACTGAAGCTTTCTTT,CASSKQGLDTEAFF
-,TRBV7-6,TRBD2,TRBJ2-3,TGTGCCAGCAGCTTAGGACTAGCGGCGGATACGCAGTATTTT,CASSLGLAADTQYF
few,TRBV27,-,TRBJ2-1,TGTGCCAGCAAGGACTACTCTAGGAATGAGCAGTTCTTC,CASKDYSRNEQFF
-,TRBV7-2,-,TRBJ2-1,TGTGCCAGCAGCCGGAGCTACACCGGTTTCGGAGAGCAGTTCTTC,CASSRSYTGFGEQFF
-,TRBV5-1,-,TRBJ1-2,TGCGCCAGCAGCTTGGGGCTCTATGGCTACACCTTC,CASSLGLYGYTF